Here is one TCR beta chain with its context. Its antigen is not yet known. Base qualities were left out, and no much larger clone turns up one base away. CD4+ T cells from unexposed donors were collected before the COVID-19 pandemic (2011-2018). The EasySep CD4+ T cell isolation kit was used to isolate CD4+ T cells once the cultures had run for 9 to 11 days. Unexposed donor CD4+ T cells were tested for reactivity to SARS-CoV-2 S and N and four common cold coronavirus spike pools, as cell number allowed. Approximately 2.1 million PBMCs per well were cultured in IMDM with approximately 4.5% human AB serum and 9.5 to 10 IU/ml IL-2. Half of the culture medium was replaced with fresh IL-2-containing medium on days 3 and 7. In general, every peptide culture condition was set up in three replicate wells. Leukapheresis product for the unexposed donors was purchased commercially. Ficoll-Paque PLUS gradient centrifugation was used to isolate PBMCs from either whole blood or leukapheresis product. PBMCs were either cryopreserved at -140 degrees C or used fresh in the expansion assay. The QIAamp Micro DNA Kit was used to extract genomic DNA from the CD4+ T cells.

Library creation used the immunoSEQ multiplex PCR assay. The original methods were these. During preprocessing, nonproductive sequences were discarded, as were any CDR3s that did not begin with C, did not end with F or W, or were shorter than 7 amino acids. The MANAFEST web app was used to call antigen-specific clonotypes on the basis of expansion compared with the reference and with other culture wells. A clone was considered positive if the clone showed significant expansion compared with the reference culture in 2 of 3 replicate wells at an FDR below 0.05. A further requirement for positive clones was significant expansion compared with all other tandem wells, along with an odds ratio above 5. Pairwise Levenshtein distance, computed with the stringdist R package after three terminal residues were trimmed from each end, was used as the measure of CDR3 homology. TCRdb provides this immuneACCESS table in a form limited to in-frame rearrangements. Some clones are lacking; in checked studies, under half of them reflect an unresolved V gene, and why the rest are absent is not known. V, J and clone size are those of that table, while D and trimming were read from the DNA. This sample comprises roughly 20,000 clones, 70% to 75% of them detected only once. The ten largest clones take up roughly 31% of the sample.

This sample was taken from a study of CD4 T cells in relation to SARS-CoV-2 and coronaviruses (TCRdb year 2021). The study in broad terms: In the ViraFEST assay, PBMCs were cultured with antigen for under 12 days, after which TCR beta CDR3s were sequenced to identify antigen-specific clonal expansions. The Adaptive Biotechnologies TCR-sequencing kit was used for samples from a few pre-COVID donors and for the naive versus memory experiments, whereas the other data were Illumina-based. A different TCR-beta assay, based on Illumina, was used to sequence expansion assays from other donors in the study. Patient-derived lymphoblastoid cell lines were used to map the HLA restriction of shared crossreactive spike epitopes. The negative reference condition was either a culture with an HIV-1 Nef peptide pool or a culture with no peptide. Memory CD4+ T cell crossreactivity between SARS-CoV-2 and common cold coronavirus spike proteins was assessed at the TCR clonotype level in the study. Study-wide conclusions, independent of this receptor: Crossreactive clones showed significantly weaker SARS-CoV-2-driven expansion than monoreactive clones, consistent with antigenic imprinting. Since the crossreactivity analysis centred on spike protein, crossreactivity against other viral proteins was not assessed. Memory CD4+ clonotypes crossrecognizing SARS-CoV-2 and at least one common cold coronavirus spike were found in 60% to 75% of donors. Small numbers of patients and of tested TCRs were a limitation of the study. No donor contributed both pre-pandemic and post-infection samples, which limited tracing the source of pre-existing responses.

V and J are truncated by 0 bases and 3 bases respectively, leaving an intervening sequence of 6 bases. The germline V gene provides CDR1 SGHRS and CDR2 YFSETQ. Reading from cysteine to phenylalanine, the CDR3 counts 13 amino acids. Of all the DNA, just the CDR3 is kept, 39 bases in frame from base 1. The sequencing input was CD4+ T cells from PBMCs, cultured in vitro. This TCR came from a human donor in good health. The V and J genes are TRBV5-1 and TRBJ2-5, with a tentative D gene TRBD2 over 6 matching bases. CDR3 sequence: CASSLGGEETQYF. In nucleotide form, the sequence is TGCGCCAGCAGCTTGGGGGGGGAAGAGACCCAGTACTTC. The entire variable domain, with the stretches around the CDR3 drawn from the reference TRBV5-1 and TRBJ2-5 proteins, is KAGVTQTPRYLIKTRGQQVTLSCSPISGHRSVSWYQQTPGQGLQFLFEYFSETQRNKGNFPGRFSGRQFSNSRSEMNVSTLELGDSALYLCASSLGGEETQYFGPGTRLLVL.